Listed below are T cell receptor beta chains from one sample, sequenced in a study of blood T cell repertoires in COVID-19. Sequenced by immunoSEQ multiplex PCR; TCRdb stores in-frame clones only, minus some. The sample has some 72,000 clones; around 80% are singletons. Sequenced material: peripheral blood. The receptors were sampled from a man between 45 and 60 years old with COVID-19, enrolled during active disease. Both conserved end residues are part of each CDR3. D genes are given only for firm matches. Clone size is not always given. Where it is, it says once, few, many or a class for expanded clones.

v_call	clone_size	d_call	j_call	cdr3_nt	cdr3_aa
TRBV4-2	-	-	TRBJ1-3	TGTGCCAGCAGCCCGGGTTTGAGGGCCAGGACTGGAAACACCATATATTTT	CASSPGLRARTGNTIYF
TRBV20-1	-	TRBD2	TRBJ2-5	TGCAGTGCTAGTCCAGCGGGATTGGTTTTCGGAGAGACCCAGTACTTC	CSASPAGLVFGETQYF
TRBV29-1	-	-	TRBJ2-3	TGCAGCGTTGAAGACTCGGCGGAAAGGCAGTATTTT	CSVEDSAERQYF
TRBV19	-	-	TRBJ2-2	TGTGCCAGTACCCCCCAACCGGGGTGGAGCACCGGGGAGCTGTTTTTT	CASTPQPGWSTGELFF
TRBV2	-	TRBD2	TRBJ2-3	TGTGCCAGCAATAGCGGGATTAGCACAGATACGCAGTATTTT	CASNSGISTDTQYF
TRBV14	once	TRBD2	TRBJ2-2	TGTGCCAGCAGCGCAAGGACTAGCGGGACGGGCGGGGAGCTGTTTTTT	CASSARTSGTGGELFF
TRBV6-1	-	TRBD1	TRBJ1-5	TGTGCCAGCAGTGGAGGAGTGGACAGGTACAATCAGCCCCAGCATTTT	CASSGGVDRYNQPQHF
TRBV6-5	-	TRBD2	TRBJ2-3	TGTGCCACCGCTAGCGGGAGAAGCACAGATACGCAGTATTTT	CATASGRSTDTQYF
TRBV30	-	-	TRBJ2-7	TGTGCCTGGAGTAGCAGGGGTTTCCCTTACGAGCAGTACTTC	CAWSSRGFPYEQYF
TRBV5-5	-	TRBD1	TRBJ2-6	TGTGCCAGCAGCCAGTACAGGGGTCCTGGGGCCAACGTCCTGACTTTC	CASSQYRGPGANVLTF
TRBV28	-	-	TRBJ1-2	TGTGCCAGCAGACCCCACAGGGTCGGTGGCTACACCTTC	CASRPHRVGGYTF
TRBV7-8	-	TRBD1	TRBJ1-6	TGTGCCAGCAGCTTAAGGGACAGGGCAAGAAGCAATTCACCCCTCCACTTT	CASSLRDRARSNSPLHF
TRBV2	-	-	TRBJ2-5	TGTGCCAGCAGTGAAAGTGTCCCGGGGACCCAGTACTTC	CASSESVPGTQYF
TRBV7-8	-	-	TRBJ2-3	TGTGCCAGCAGCTACGGGCTGGGGCCACAGAGCACAGATACGCAGTATTTT	CASSYGLGPQSTDTQYF
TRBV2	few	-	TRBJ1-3	TGTGCCAGCAGGACGGGACACCTCTCTGGAAACACCATATATTTT	CASRTGHLSGNTIYF
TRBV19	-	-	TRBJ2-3	TGTGCCAGTAGTATCCAGCGCAGCACAGATACGCAGTATTTT	CASSIQRSTDTQYF
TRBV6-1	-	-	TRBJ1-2	TGTGCCAGCAGTGAAGGGCAGGACTACTATGGCTACACCTTC	CASSEGQDYYGYTF
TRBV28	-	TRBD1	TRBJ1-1	TGTGCCAGCAAACCTGGGGACAGAGTGAACACTGAAGCTTTCTTT	CASKPGDRVNTEAFF
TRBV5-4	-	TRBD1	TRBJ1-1	TGTGCCAGCAGCCCCGGGACAGAGAACACTGAAGCTTTCTTT	CASSPGTENTEAFF
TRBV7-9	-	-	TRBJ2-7	TGTGCCAGCAGCTTAAGTATGGAGAGGTCCTACGAGCAGTACTTC	CASSLSMERSYEQYF
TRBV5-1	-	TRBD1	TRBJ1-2	TGCGCCAGCAGCTCCCCGAGCCCGGGACAGGGTTCCGGCTACACCTTC	CASSSPSPGQGSGYTF
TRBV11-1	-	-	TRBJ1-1	TGTGCCAGCAGCTTAGCGCCTCAAGGCGGGGGGACTGAAGCTTTCTTT	CASSLAPQGGGTEAFF
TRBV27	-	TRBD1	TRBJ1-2	TGTGCCAGCAGTTGGGCAGGGGGCTTAGTTTATGGCTACACCTTC	CASSWAGGLVYGYTF
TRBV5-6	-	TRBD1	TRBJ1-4	TGTGCCAGCAGCCCGACAGGGCGTGGTGAAAAACTGTTTTTT	CASSPTGRGEKLFF